This TCR beta chain was profiled in a study of blood T cell repertoires in COVID-19. The protocol was immunoSEQ multiplex PCR, while the TCRdb copy is restricted to in-frame clones and leaves out a portion. The table includes about 290,000 clones, approximately 80% detected once. Trimming removed 5 bases from V and 0 bases from J; junction bases left unmatched: 9. The CDR3 has 17 residues. Germline assignment: CDR1 MNHNY and CDR2 SVGAGI (reference sequence). The sequenced material came from peripheral blood. This chain uses TRBV6-6 with TRBJ2-2, with 7 bases identical to TRBD1. The clonotype was recovered from a woman between 50 and 59 years old with active or convalescent COVID-19. The chain's CDR3 is CASSPGTADSNTGELFF. CDR3 coding DNA: TGTGCCAGCAGTCCTGGGACAGCTGATTCGAACACCGGGGAGCTGTTTTTT.